This TCR beta chain was profiled in a study of long-term antiretroviral therapy in people with HIV. Sequencing relied on immunoSEQ assay v3.0, run at survey level. Sequencing of each sample targeted roughly 40,000-50,000 T-cell genomes. TCRdb keeps only in-frame clones here, not all; method: immunoSEQ multiplex PCR. The table records some 34,000 clones, about four fifths of them present only once. Each contributor possessed a minimum of one pre-ART and a minimum of two post-ART PBMC samples. All participants with HIV were treated in the United States. The material was unsorted PBMCs, obtained 1.9 years after starting antiretroviral therapy. This receptor was taken from a man between 18 and 29 years old with HIV.

The CDR3 here is CAISSSGGTDTQYF. The CDR3 bases are TGTGCCATCAGTTCTAGCGGGGGAACAGATACGCAGTATTTT. This chain joins TRBV10-3 and TRBJ2-3, with 10 bases that match TRBD2. V trimming: 5 bases; J trimming: 3 bases; junction bases outside the gene matches: 2. CDR1 ENHRY and CDR2 SYGVKD come from the germline V gene. The length of the CDR3 is 14 residues.